The rows below give T cell receptor beta chains drawn from one sample of a study of cytomegalovirus exposure and HLA in healthy donors. The method was immunoSEQ multiplex PCR; TCRdb's version includes in-frame clones alone and lacks a portion of them. Here the sample spans around 140,000 clones, just over 65% being singletons. The sample was PBMCs. The receptor source for this set is a woman aged 55-70 years in good health and CMV-seronegative. The CDR3 runs from the conserved cysteine through the conserved F or W. The D gene is left open where the match is weak. Some rows mark clone size as missing; the rest say once, few, many or name a class of expanded clone.

CDR3,DNA,V,J,size,D
CASSQRAGNSPLHF,TGTGCCAGCAGCCAAAGGGCAGGGAATTCACCCCTCCACTTT,TRBV6-5,TRBJ1-6,-,-
CASGSLREESYNEQFF,TGTGCCAGCGGGAGTCTAAGGGAGGAATCCTACAATGAGCAGTTCTTC,TRBV14,TRBJ2-1,few,-
CASSLGTDYNTEAFF,TGTGCCAGCAGCTTGGGGACAGACTATAACACTGAAGCTTTCTTT,TRBV7-9,TRBJ1-1,-,TRBD1
CAITKDGLAGADTQYF,TGTGCCATCACCAAGGATGGACTAGCGGGGGCAGATACGCAGTATTTT,TRBV10-3,TRBJ2-3,-,TRBD2
CASHSHRELFF,TGTGCCAGCCATAGCCACCGGGAGCTGTTTTTT,TRBV6-6,TRBJ2-2,-,-
CASSFGTQYQETQYF,TGTGCCAGCAGTTTTGGGACACAGTACCAAGAGACCCAGTACTTC,TRBV28,TRBJ2-5,few,-
CASSRTGDSGANVLTF,TGTGCCAGCAGTCGTACAGGGGACTCTGGGGCCAACGTCCTGACTTTC,TRBV27,TRBJ2-6,-,TRBD1
CASSLGAGLFDEQYF,TGTGCCAGCAGTTTGGGGGCGGGTTTGTTTGACGAGCAGTACTTC,TRBV28,TRBJ2-7,-,-
CASSVTGTGGNEQFF,TGTGCCAGCAGCGTCACCGGGACAGGGGGCAATGAGCAGTTCTTC,TRBV9,TRBJ2-1,-,TRBD1
CASSLGTYDGYTF,TGTGCCAGCAGCTTAGGGACATACGATGGCTACACCTTC,TRBV7-9,TRBJ1-2,-,-
CASSFLRGTYEQYF,TGTGCCAGCAGTTTCCTGCGGGGCACCTACGAGCAGTACTTC,TRBV28,TRBJ2-7,-,-
CASSPGPLKQETQYF,TGTGCCAGCAGCCCAGGCCCGCTAAAACAAGAGACCCAGTACTTC,TRBV7-2,TRBJ2-5,-,-
CASRPGQRPGELFF,TGTGCCAGCAGACCGGGACAGCGACCCGGGGAGCTGTTTTTT,TRBV6-5,TRBJ2-2,-,TRBD1
CASSQDRGQRETQYF,TGTGCCAGCAGTCAGGACAGGGGGCAGCGGGAGACCCAGTACTTC,TRBV6-5,TRBJ2-5,-,TRBD1
CASSSDRVYSTDTQYF,TGTGCCAGCAGCTCGGACAGGGTCTATAGCACAGATACGCAGTATTTT,TRBV5-4,TRBJ2-3,-,TRBD1
CATSRVRTSGTGELFF,TGTGCCACCAGCAGAGTGAGGACTAGCGGAACCGGGGAGCTGTTTTTT,TRBV15,TRBJ2-2,-,TRBD2
CASSRGGGGNIQYF,TGTGCCAGCAGTCGGGGCGGGGGCGGGAACATTCAGTACTTC,TRBV7-2,TRBJ2-4,-,-
CASSTRQGASAKNIQYF,TGCGCCAGCAGCACCCGGCAGGGGGCTTCAGCCAAAAACATTCAGTACTTC,TRBV5-1,TRBJ2-4,-,TRBD1
CASSGRRDRHTEAFF,TGTGCCAGCAGCGGGCGCCGGGACAGACACACTGAAGCTTTCTTT,TRBV9,TRBJ1-1,-,TRBD1
CASSVGDMNTGELFF,TGTGCCAGCAGTGTCGGCGACATGAACACCGGGGAGCTGTTTTTT,TRBV25-1,TRBJ2-2,-,-
CASGIGTRSTDTQYF,TGTGCTAGTGGTATCGGGACTAGGAGCACAGATACGCAGTATTTT,TRBV12-5,TRBJ2-3,once,TRBD2
CASNHRGQPQHF,TGTGCCAGCAACCACAGGGGTCAGCCCCAGCATTTT,TRBV6-6,TRBJ1-5,-,TRBD1
CASSSGPRGNSPLHF,TGTGCCAGCAGCTCCGGACCCCGGGGGAATTCACCCCTCCACTTT,TRBV7-2,TRBJ1-6,-,-
CASSQDSGTANTGELFF,TGTGCCAGCAGCCAGGACTCCGGGACAGCGAACACCGGGGAGCTGTTTTTT,TRBV4-2,TRBJ2-2,-,TRBD1
CASSTAEGYNEQFF,TGTGCCAGCAGCACAGCGGAGGGATACAATGAGCAGTTCTTC,TRBV6-5,TRBJ2-1,few,-
CASSFVTGGDEQYF,TGTGCCAGCAGCTTCGTGACAGGTGGAGACGAGCAGTACTTC,TRBV11-2,TRBJ2-7,-,-
CASSFGTSGNQETQYF,TGTGCCAGCAGCTTCGGGACTAGCGGGAACCAAGAGACCCAGTACTTC,TRBV5-4,TRBJ2-5,once,TRBD2
CASSTTGTGGETQYF,TGTGCCAGCAGCACCACCGGGACAGGGGGGGAGACCCAGTACTTC,TRBV11-2,TRBJ2-5,-,TRBD1
CASSFGLAGVGRADTQYF,TGTGCCAGCAGCTTCGGACTAGCGGGAGTGGGGCGCGCAGATACGCAGTATTTT,TRBV5-6,TRBJ2-3,few,TRBD2
CSSSLADRAVREQYF,TGTTCCAGCAGCTTAGCCGACAGGGCGGTGCGGGAGCAGTACTTC,TRBV7-9,TRBJ2-7,-,TRBD1
CASSYRGTTEAFF,TGTGCCAGTAGCTACAGGGGGACCACTGAAGCTTTCTTT,TRBV19,TRBJ1-1,-,TRBD1
CASSGGRGAYNEQFF,TGTGCCAGCAGTGGAGGGCGGGGGGCCTACAATGAGCAGTTCTTC,TRBV2,TRBJ2-1,-,TRBD2
CASSLGTGIGEQYF,TGTGCCAGCAGCTTGGGGACAGGGATTGGCGAGCAGTACTTC,TRBV5-4,TRBJ2-7,once,TRBD1
CSVGNSQGTYEQYF,TGCAGCGTGGGGAACTCACAGGGGACCTACGAGCAGTACTTC,TRBV29-1,TRBJ2-7,once,TRBD1
CASSIPRARGREKLFF,TGTGCCAGTAGTATCCCCCGGGCCAGGGGGCGAGAAAAACTGTTTTTT,TRBV19,TRBJ1-4,-,TRBD1
CASSPPGGSYGYTF,TGTGCCAGCTCACCCCCGGGAGGGAGCTATGGCTACACCTTC,TRBV18,TRBJ1-2,-,-
CSVGGNEQFF,TGCAGTGTTGGGGGGAATGAGCAGTTCTTC,TRBV20-1,TRBJ2-1,-,-
CASSLVGRSPLHF,TGTGCCAGCAGCTTAGTGGGCCGTTCACCCCTCCACTTT,TRBV7-9,TRBJ1-6,few,-
CASSPGHGNYGYTF,TGCGCCAGCAGCCCGGGACACGGTAACTATGGCTACACCTTC,TRBV5-1,TRBJ1-2,-,-
CASGCSNYGYTF,TGCGCCAGCGGTTGCAGTAACTATGGCTACACCTTC,TRBV10-1,TRBJ1-2,-,-
CASSLTDGSYNEQFF,TGTGCCAGCAGCTTGACCGACGGGTCCTACAATGAGCAGTTCTTC,TRBV5-6,TRBJ2-1,few,-
CASRLSGNQGPNYEQYF,TGTGCAAGTCGCTTAAGCGGGAACCAGGGACCGAACTACGAGCAGTACTTC,TRBV12-2,TRBJ2-7,-,-
CASSPQAVTRNYGYTF,TGTGCCAGCAGCCCGCAGGCCGTCACCCGCAACTATGGCTACACCTTC,TRBV9,TRBJ1-2,-,-
CASRYPMSGNTEAFF,TGTGCCAGCAGATATCCCATGTCAGGGAACACTGAAGCTTTCTTT,TRBV6-5,TRBJ1-1,-,-
CASSLGGALNNQPQHF,TGTGCCAGCAGCTTGGGTGGGGCCCTAAACAATCAGCCCCAGCATTTT,TRBV5-6,TRBJ1-5,-,-
CASSTRTSGRDNEQFF,TGTGCCAGTAGTACTCGGACTAGCGGGAGAGACAATGAGCAGTTCTTC,TRBV19,TRBJ2-1,-,TRBD2
CASSQQGESPLHF,TGCGCCAGCAGCCAACAGGGGGAATCACCCCTCCACTTT,TRBV5-1,TRBJ1-6,-,TRBD1
CASRGMMGGSETQYF,TGCGCCAGCAGGGGGATGATGGGAGGGTCGGAGACCCAGTACTTC,TRBV5-1,TRBJ2-5,-,TRBD2
CASSSGTADNSPLHF,TGCGCCAGCAGCTCTGGGACAGCTGATAATTCACCCCTCCACTTT,TRBV5-1,TRBJ1-6,few,TRBD1
CASSYGLSGYTF,TGTGCCAGCAGTTACGGTTTGAGTGGCTACACCTTC,TRBV6-5,TRBJ1-2,-,-
CASSRGQGMEGYTF,TGTGCCAGCAGCCGGGGACAGGGGATGGAAGGCTACACCTTC,TRBV6-6,TRBJ1-2,-,TRBD1
CASRVAGETQYF,TGTGCCAGCAGGGTAGCAGGGGAGACCCAGTACTTC,TRBV6-1,TRBJ2-5,-,-
CAISESFVRTGYGYTF,TGTGCCATCAGTGAGTCCTTCGTGAGGACAGGATATGGCTACACCTTC,TRBV6-1,TRBJ1-2,-,TRBD1
CASSYSGRVQADTQYF,TGCGCCAGCAGCTATAGCGGGAGGGTCCAGGCAGATACGCAGTATTTT,TRBV5-1,TRBJ2-3,-,TRBD2
CASSLTSAWETQYF,TGCGCCAGCAGCTTGACTAGCGCCTGGGAGACCCAGTACTTC,TRBV5-1,TRBJ2-5,few,TRBD2
CASSKYPTCGGYNEQFF,TGTGCCAGCAGCAAATACCCCACTTGCGGGGGGTACAATGAGCAGTTCTTC,TRBV21-1,TRBJ2-1,-,-
CASSLSKPGGGETQYF,TGTGCCAGCAGTTTATCTAAACCGGGAGGTGGAGAGACCCAGTACTTC,TRBV28,TRBJ2-5,few,TRBD2